This note documents a single T cell receptor beta chain sequence. The sample is drawn from a study of blood T cell repertoires in COVID-19. TCRdb's copy holds only in-frame clones and misses some; the assay was immunoSEQ multiplex PCR. Among around 88,000 clones, roughly nine tenths were seen once, and the ten largest hold 1.7%. This CDR3 comprises 12 residues. Germline V gene sequence: CDR1 MNHEY, CDR2 SVGEGT. V was shortened by 5 bases and J by 1 base, with 5 bases between the two germline ends. V and J are TRBV6-2 or TRBV6-3 and TRBJ1-1; D gene unclear. This TCR was recovered from a man aged 55 to 70 with acute or convalescent COVID-19. Specimen: peripheral blood. CDR3 residues: CASSRQNTEAFF. The CDR3 bases are TGTGCCAGCAGTCGACAGAACACTGAAGCTTTCTTT.